Following are 32 T cell receptor beta chains from one sample sequenced in a study of blood T cell repertoires in COVID-19. The assay was immunoSEQ multiplex PCR, and TCRdb's table has in-frame clones only and misses some. The data hold 25,000 to 40,000 clones, with 75% to 90% observed a single time. The sequenced sample was peripheral blood. The receptors were gathered from a human donor in a cohort sampled during active COVID-19.

The chain has TRBV19 and TRBJ1-1; maybe TRBD1 (5 bases). Trimming shortened V by 0 bases and J by 0 bases, and 8 bases separated the two germline ends. Germline-derived CDR1 and CDR2 are LNHDA and SQIVND (reference sequence). This CDR3 has 15 residues. The CDR3 DNA follows: TGTGCCAGTAGTATAGACCCAGGGATGAACACTGAAGCTTTCTTT. Translation gives CASSIDPGMNTEAFF. Combining the CDR3 with reference TRBV19 and TRBJ1-1 gives the whole variable domain DGGITQSPKYLFRKEGQNVTLSCEQNLNHDAMYWYRQDPGQGLRLIYYSQIVNDFQKGDIAEGYSVSREKKESFPLTVTSAQKNPTAFYLCASSIDPGMNTEAFFGQGTRLTVV.

The chain couples TRBV28 to TRBJ1-1, with D uncertain. This CDR3 has 14 amino acids. V lost 6 bases to trimming and J lost 1 base, with 12 bases between them. The germline V gene encodes CDR1 MDHEN and CDR2 SYDVKM. For the CDR3, the DNA is TGTGCCAGCAGAAGAGGTCGGGGGAACACTGAAGCTTTCTTT. Its translation: CASRRGRGNTEAFF.

The chain combines TRBV18 with TRBJ2-7; 11 bases are shared with TRBD1. The V gene's germline CDR1 is KGHSH and CDR2 LQKENI. V was pared by 4 bases and J by 5 bases, with 7 bases of the junction left unmatched. This CDR3 is 15 amino acids long. This CDR3 reads CASSLGTGGKDEQYF. DNA for the CDR3: TGTGCCAGCTCACTCGGGACAGGGGGAAAGGACGAGCAGTACTTC. The entire variable domain, with the rest obtained from reference TRBV18 and TRBJ2-7, is as follows: NAGVMQNPRHLVRRRGQEARLRCSPMKGHSHVYWYRQLPEEGLKFMVYLQKENIIDESGMPKERFSAEFPKEGPSILRIQQVVRGDSAAYFCASSLGTGGKDEQYFGPGTRLTVT.

The chain is built from TRBV28 and TRBJ2-2, with 7 bases lining up with TRBD1. Looked up from germline, CDR1 is MDHEN and CDR2 is SYDVKM. The CDR3 runs 14 residues. V was clipped by 5 bases and J by 3 bases; unmatched bases: 3. CDR3 sequence: CASSRQGDTGELFF. CDR3 DNA sequence: TGTGCCAGCAGTAGACAGGGCGACACCGGGGAGCTGTTTTTT. The variable domain in full, completed from reference TRBV28 and TRBJ2-2, reads DVKVTQSSRYLVKRTGEKVFLECVQDMDHENMFWYRQDPGLGLRLIYFSYDVKMKEKGDIPEGYSVSREKKERFSLILESASTNQTSMYLCASSRQGDTGELFFGEGSRLTVL.

The chain recombines TRBV5-4 with TRBJ2-7; 7 nucleotides line up with TRBD1. Germline CDR1 and CDR2: SGHNT and YYREEE (reference sequence). This CDR3 has 15 residues. V was clipped by 2 bases and J by 1 base; unmatched bases: 6. CDR3 DNA sequence: TGTGCCAGCAGCTTCGGGACAGACCTTTCCTACGAGCAGTACTTC. It translates to CASSFGTDLSYEQYF.

The chain joins TRBV14 to TRBJ1-2; maybe TRBD1 (6 bases). The CDR3 spans 12 residues. Germline CDR1 is SGHDN and CDR2 is FVKESK. The germline V and J ends were trimmed by 4 bases and 7 bases, with 10 bases remaining between them. CDR3 DNA sequence: TGTGCCAGCAGCCCGACAGGAGTTGGCTACACCTTC. This codes for CASSPTGVGYTF.

The chain links TRBV19 to TRBJ1-1; 9 positions match TRBD1. Germline CDR1 is LNHDA and CDR2 is SQIVND (reference sequence). The CDR3 loop spans 16 amino acids. J gave up 0 bases and V 1 base, and 3 bases lay outside the gene matches. CDR3 region: CASSIGDRAMNTEAFF. CDR3 DNA: TGTGCCAGTAGTATAGGGGACAGGGCCATGAACACTGAAGCTTTCTTT.

The rearrangement links TRBV7-3 to TRBJ2-3; TRBD2 aligns across 11 bases. V was clipped by 5 bases and J by 5 bases; unmatched bases: 12. This CDR3 has 17 amino acids. The germline CDR1 and CDR2 sequences are SGHTA and FQGTGA. The CDR3 region is CASSLGVSGRAIDTQYF. DNA for the CDR3: TGTGCCAGCAGCCTAGGGGTTAGCGGGAGGGCAATAGATACGCAGTATTTT.

The chain recombines TRBV2 with TRBJ1-3, with D perhaps TRBD1 (5 bases). Per germline, CDR1 SNHLY and CDR2 FYNNEI. This CDR3 has 12 residues. The V end lost 6 bases, the J end lost 14 bases, and 17 bases lay between the germline ends. The CDR3 sequence is CASRGWGRRVYF. The CDR3 coding sequence is TGTGCCAGCAGGGGATGGGGCCGTAGGGTATATTTT.

This clone appeared a single time. CDR3 amino acids: CASSLGLDQPQHF. In DNA, the CDR3 is TGTGCCAGCAGCTTAGGCCTAGATCAGCCCCAGCATTTT. The rearrangement links TRBV13 to TRBJ1-5; D not resolved. Trimming pared 0 bases from V and 5 bases from J, leaving 5 bases between. Germline V gene lookup returns CDR1 PRHDT and CDR2 FYEKMQ (reference sequence). The CDR3 is made up of 13 amino acids.

This chain connects TRBV27 to TRBJ2-1, with D perhaps TRBD2 (5 bases). The CDR3 is made up of 16 amino acids. CDR1 and CDR2 from the germline V gene are MNHEY and SMNVEV (reference sequence). The V end was cut by 0 bases, the J end by 4 bases, with 13 bases between. The CDR3 DNA reads as TGTGCCAGCAGTTTATCTTGGGCAGGCGGGTACAATGAGCAGTTCTTC. Residues: CASSLSWAGGYNEQFF.

This clone came up once. This rearrangement joins TRBV11-2 to TRBJ2-1; maybe TRBD1 (5 bases). The CDR3 runs to 13 residues. V lost 1 base, J lost 10 bases, and 11 bases lay in between. Germline loops: CDR1 SGHAT, CDR2 FQNNGV. CDR3 in amino acids: CASSLGGGREQFF. As DNA, the CDR3 is TGTGCCAGCAGCTTAGGGGGCGGCCGGGAGCAGTTCTTC.

The chain couples TRBV5-1 to TRBJ2-7, with 7 bases lining up with TRBD1. Germline values: CDR1 SGHRS, CDR2 YFSETQ. The CDR3 sequence is 14 residues long. The trim removed 4 bases at V and 6 bases at J, leaving 10 bases unmatched. The CDR3 sequence is CASSQGQLEGEQYF. For the CDR3, the DNA is TGCGCCAGCAGCCAGGGACAGCTCGAAGGCGAGCAGTACTTC.

The gene calls are TRBV5-1 and TRBJ2-1; 7 positions agree with TRBD1. The CDR3 length is 13 residues. The V gene's germline CDR1 is SGHRS and CDR2 YFSETQ. Trimming cost V 7 bases and J 5 bases; bases outside gene matches: 6. As DNA, the CDR3 is TGCGCCAGCGCTCCGGGGACAGACAATGAGCAGTTCTTC. This translates into CASAPGTDNEQFF.

This sequence joins TRBV7-8 and TRBJ2-5, with 11 nucleotides matching TRBD2. V gave up 3 bases and J gave up 5 bases; unmatched junction bases: 11. Germline CDR1 reads SGHVS; CDR2 reads FQNEAQ. CDR3 length: 17 amino acids. This CDR3 is CASSFPSGTSGLETQYF. CDR3 sequence (DNA): TGTGCCAGCAGCTTTCCTTCCGGGACTAGCGGCTTGGAGACCCAGTACTTC.

The V call is TRBV6-6, the J call TRBJ2-1, with D perhaps TRBD2 (6 bases). Germline V gene data show CDR1 as MNHNY and CDR2 as SVGAGI (reference sequence). The ends were cut back, 0 bases at V and 3 bases at J, with 9 bases in the middle. This CDR3 contains 15 residues. The CDR3 spells CASSYSGTLYNEQFF. The CDR3 DNA is TGTGCCAGCAGTTACTCGGGGACTCTCTACAATGAGCAGTTCTTC.

The gene calls are TRBV5-6 and TRBJ1-5; 12 nucleotides agree with TRBD1. Germline-derived CDR1 and CDR2 are SGHDT and YYEEEE. This CDR3 has 16 residues. J lost 6 bases, V lost 4 bases, and 8 bases had no gene match. The CDR3 nucleotides are TGTGCCAGCAGCCTCCGGGACAGGGGGCGAGGTCAGCCCCAGCATTTT. It encodes CASSLRDRGRGQPQHF.

The V call is TRBV12-3 or TRBV12-4, the J call TRBJ1-2, with 9 bases lining up with TRBD1. V lost 3 bases and J lost 8; bases outside the gene matches: 4. The CDR3 sequence is 13 residues long. The CDR3 coding sequence is TGTGCCAGCAGTTTCGACAGGGGGTCGGGCTACACCTTC. Translating gives CASSFDRGSGYTF.

CDR3 region: CASSVSGETNEKLFF. The CDR3 DNA is TGTGCCAGCAGCGTTTCGGGGGAAACTAATGAAAAACTGTTTTTT. V and J are TRBV9 and TRBJ1-4, with TRBD1 as a possible D gene (5 bases). V lost 2 bases, J lost 1 base, and 9 bases lay in between. The CDR3 consists of 15 residues. Germline lookup yields CDR1 SGDLS and CDR2 YYNGEE.

This clone turned up a few times. This sequence joins TRBV28 and TRBJ1-2; D gene unclear. The germline V and J ends were trimmed by 6 bases and 1 base, with 15 bases remaining between them. Per germline, CDR1 MDHEN and CDR2 SYDVKM. There are 15 residues in the CDR3. The DNA for the CDR3 is TGTGCCAGCAGCCTCGTGGAGGGTTTTAACTATGGCTACACCTTC. Protein product: CASSLVEGFNYGYTF.

The CDR3 is CAISATGVTEAFF. The CDR3 nucleotides read TGTGCCATCAGCGCGACAGGTGTCACTGAAGCTTTCTTT. The chain uses TRBV10-3 and TRBJ1-1; a possible D gene is TRBD1 (6 bases). From germline, CDR1 is ENHRY and CDR2 SYGVKD. This CDR3 is built from 13 residues. V gave up 6 bases and J gave up 4 bases, with 12 bases separating them.

The chain has TRBV6-6 and TRBJ2-7; 13 bases are shared with TRBD2. Germline CDR1 MNHNY, CDR2 SVGAGI (reference sequence). This CDR3 comprises 14 residues. V lost 5 bases, J lost 5 bases, and 3 bases stayed unmatched. The CDR3 DNA is TGTGCCAGCAGTGACGGACTAGCGGGAGACGAGCAGTACTTC. It encodes CASSDGLAGDEQYF.

CDR3 protein: CASSLDRGSQPQHF. The CDR3 DNA reads TGTGCCAGCAGTCTGGACAGGGGGAGTCAGCCCCAGCATTTT. The J gene is TRBJ1-5, the V gene TRBV2; 10 bases match TRBD1. J lost 6 bases, V lost 5 bases, and 4 bases had no gene match. Germline lookup yields CDR1 SNHLY and CDR2 FYNNEI. The CDR3 runs 14 residues.

This rearrangement joins TRBV28 to TRBJ1-2; 8 nucleotides agree with TRBD1. V lost 6 bases to trimming and J lost 6 bases; unmatched junction nucleotides: 3. CDR3 length: 12 residues. Germline V gene lookup returns CDR1 MDHEN and CDR2 SYDVKM. The CDR3 DNA reads TGTGCCAGCAGGGACAGGGTTCATGGCTACACCTTC. Its protein product is CASRDRVHGYTF.

This chain uses TRBV2 with TRBJ2-1; D call uncertain. This CDR3 has 11 amino acids. V was cut by 5 bases and J by 3 bases, with 2 bases left in between. Germline values: CDR1 SNHLY, CDR2 FYNNEI. In nucleotides, the CDR3 is TGTGCCAGCAGTTACTACAATGAGCAGTTCTTC. Its protein product is CASSYYNEQFF.

This chain uses TRBV1 with TRBJ2-1; the table's D call, TRBD1, has no DNA check behind it. TRBV1 corresponds to a pseudogene. This CDR3 is built from 16 residues. The DNA for the CDR3 is TGCACCAGCAGCCAATCACTAGGGGGTCGGCGCAATGAGCAGTTCTTC. Translated: CTSSQSLGGRRNEQFF.

J is TRBJ2-2 and V is TRBV10-3, with 8 bases identical to TRBD2. The CDR3 spans 18 residues. Unmatched junction bases numbered 10, after V lost 3 bases and J lost 1 base. CDR1 and CDR2 from the germline V gene are ENHRY and SYGVKD. CDR3 protein: CAISDAALAVLNTGELFF. CDR3 coding DNA: TGTGCCATCAGTGATGCTGCACTAGCGGTATTGAACACCGGGGAGCTGTTTTTT.

This clone was picked up one time. The V and J genes are TRBV18 and TRBJ2-1; the D gene is possibly TRBD2 (6 bases). V lost 4 bases and J 3 bases, leaving 13 bases between the germline ends. CDR3 size: 15 residues. Germline values: CDR1 KGHSH, CDR2 LQKENI. CDR3 loop: CASSQPGASYNEQFF. The DNA for the CDR3 is TGTGCCAGCTCACAGCCGGGAGCCAGCTACAATGAGCAGTTCTTC.

The genes are TRBV28 and TRBJ2-7; D call uncertain. The length of the CDR3 is 12 residues. V shed 1 base and J shed 4 bases, with 5 bases lying between them. The germline V gene has CDR1 MDHEN and CDR2 SYDVKM. In DNA, the CDR3 is TGTGCCAGCAGTTTATCCCCTTACGAGCAGTACTTC. Translated, it gives CASSLSPYEQYF.

The chain uses TRBV18 and TRBJ2-7, with D tentatively TRBD1 (6 bases). This CDR3 is 13 amino acids long. Germline lookup yields CDR1 KGHSH and CDR2 LQKENI. Trimming took 3 bases from V and 2 from J, leaving 8 bases between them. CDR3 residues: CASSPGQTYEQYF. The CDR3, as DNA: TGTGCCAGCTCACCGGGACAAACCTACGAGCAGTACTTC.

CDR3 sequence: CASSQVAPGYSSYEQYF. The CDR3 DNA is TGCGCCAGCAGCCAAGTCGCCCCTGGGTACAGCTCATACGAGCAGTACTTC. This rearrangement joins TRBV4-1 to TRBJ2-7; D remains ambiguous. Deletions cut 1 base from V and 4 bases from J, with 20 bases between. This CDR3 contains 17 residues. The germline gives CDR1 MGHRA, CDR2 YSYEKL.

The chain couples TRBV19 to TRBJ1-2, with D possibly being TRBD1 (5 bases). Trimming took 7 bases from V and 3 from J, leaving 12 bases between them. CDR1 and CDR2 from the germline V gene are LNHDA and SQIVND (reference sequence). This CDR3 has 13 residues. The CDR3 nucleotides are TGTGCCAGTACCTGGGACTATGACTATGGCTACACCTTC. Translation gives CASTWDYDYGYTF.